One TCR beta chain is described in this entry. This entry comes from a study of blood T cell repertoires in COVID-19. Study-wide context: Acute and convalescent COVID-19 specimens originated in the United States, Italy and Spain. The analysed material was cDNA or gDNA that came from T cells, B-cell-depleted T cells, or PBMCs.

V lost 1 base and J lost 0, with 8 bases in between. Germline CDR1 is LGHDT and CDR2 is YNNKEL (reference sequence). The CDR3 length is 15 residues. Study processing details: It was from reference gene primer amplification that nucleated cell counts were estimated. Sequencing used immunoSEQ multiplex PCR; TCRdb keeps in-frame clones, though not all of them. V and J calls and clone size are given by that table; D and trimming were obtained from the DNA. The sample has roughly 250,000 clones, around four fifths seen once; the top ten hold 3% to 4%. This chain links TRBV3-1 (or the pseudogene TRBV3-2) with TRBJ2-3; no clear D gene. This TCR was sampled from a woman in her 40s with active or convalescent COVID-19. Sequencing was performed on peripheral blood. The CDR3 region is CASSQGWLSTDTQYF. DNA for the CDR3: TGTGCCAGCAGCCAAGGGTGGCTTAGCACAGATACGCAGTATTTT.